Described below is a single TCR beta chain sequence and its context. Per the study methods: Amplification with reference gene primers provided the estimates of nucleated cell counts. Clones were read by immunoSEQ multiplex PCR, and TCRdb kept only the in-frame ones, dropping some. That table furnishes V, J and clone size, whereas the DNA furnished D and trimming. The sample includes 100,000 to 120,000 clones, approximately 90% seen only once; the top ten take roughly 3.3%. These data originate in a study of blood T cell repertoires in COVID-19. At the level of the study: The study drew acute and convalescent COVID-19 samples from the United States, Italy and Spain. Sources were T cells, B-cell-depleted T cells, or PBMCs; the material itself was cDNA or gDNA.

Trimming pared 0 bases from V and 2 bases from J, leaving 13 bases between. There are 15 residues in the CDR3. Per germline, CDR1 GTSNPN and CDR2 SVGIG (reference sequence). The chain joins TRBV30 to TRBJ1-2; tentative D call: TRBD1 (6 bases). Specimen: peripheral blood. This clonotype was sampled from a woman in her forties or fifties with acute or convalescent COVID-19. CDR3 DNA sequence: TGTGCCTGGAGTGTAGGTGGGGGCACGAACTATGGCTACACCTTC. This gives the protein CAWSVGGGTNYGYTF.